This is a list of T cell receptor beta chains from one sample in a study of neoadjuvant anti-PD-1 for oral cavity cancer. This table comes from immunoSEQ multiplex PCR, and its TCRdb copy is limited to in-frame clones, with some not included. This sample carries thousands of clones, 65% to 80% of them seen once, and the ten largest clones take about 3.5%. The source was PBMCs, collected after nivolumab (anti-PD-1) treatment. Receptor source: a person aged 35 to 85 with oral cavity squamous cell carcinoma. CDR3s include the opening cysteine and the closing phenylalanine or tryptophan. The D gene is left open where the match is weak. Expanded clones are given a class, and other clones once, few, many or no size at all.

D gene: -; J gene: TRBJ2-5; clone size: -; V gene: TRBV7-7; CDR3 DNA: TGTGCCAGCAGACAACTGGGGGTTGGAGAGACCCAGTACTTC; CDR3 protein: CASRQLGVGETQYF
D gene: TRBD1; J gene: TRBJ2-1; clone size: -; V gene: TRBV5-1; CDR3 DNA: TGCGCCAGCAGCCCGACAGGGGATGAGCAGTTCTTC; CDR3 protein: CASSPTGDEQFF
D gene: -; J gene: TRBJ1-4; clone size: -; V gene: TRBV5-8; CDR3 DNA: TGTGCCAGCAGCTTGGGGGGACTGACGAATGAAAAACTGTTTTTT; CDR3 protein: CASSLGGLTNEKLFF
D gene: -; J gene: TRBJ2-2; clone size: -; V gene: TRBV4-1; CDR3 DNA: TGCGCCAGCAGCCAAGGGGGGTCGGGCGGGGAGCTGTTTTTT; CDR3 protein: CASSQGGSGGELFF
D gene: -; J gene: TRBJ2-5; clone size: -; V gene: TRBV2; CDR3 DNA: TGTGCCAGCGGGGAGACCCAGTACTTC; CDR3 protein: CASGETQYF
D gene: -; J gene: TRBJ2-5; clone size: -; V gene: TRBV27; CDR3 DNA: TGTGCCAGCAGGCCGCCGGGGCTACAAGAGACCCAGTACTTC; CDR3 protein: CASRPPGLQETQYF
D gene: TRBD1; J gene: TRBJ2-2; clone size: -; V gene: TRBV6-4; CDR3 DNA: TGTGCCAGCAGTGAGGGACAGGGGGCCGGGGAGCTGTTTTTT; CDR3 protein: CASSEGQGAGELFF
D gene: TRBD1; J gene: TRBJ2-7; clone size: -; V gene: TRBV7-2; CDR3 DNA: TGTGCCAGCAGCTTAGTAACAGGGGGCAAGTACGAGCAGTACTTC; CDR3 protein: CASSLVTGGKYEQYF
D gene: -; J gene: TRBJ2-7; clone size: -; V gene: TRBV4-3; CDR3 DNA: TGCGCCAGCAGCCAAGCGGTGGGGGAGTATAACGAGCAGTACTTC; CDR3 protein: CASSQAVGEYNEQYF
D gene: -; J gene: TRBJ2-7; clone size: -; V gene: TRBV5-1; CDR3 DNA: TGCGCCAGCAAGGGGCCCCCGTCCTACGAGCAGTACTTC; CDR3 protein: CASKGPPSYEQYF
D gene: TRBD2; J gene: TRBJ2-1; clone size: -; V gene: TRBV6-6; CDR3 DNA: TGTGCCAGCAGTTACCCCACGGGGGGGCCGAGTGAGCAGTTCTTC; CDR3 protein: CASSYPTGGPSEQFF
D gene: TRBD1; J gene: TRBJ1-2; clone size: -; V gene: TRBV7-8; CDR3 DNA: TGTGCCAGCAGCTCTTCACAGCAGGGACAGAACTATGGCTACACCTTC; CDR3 protein: CASSSSQQGQNYGYTF
D gene: -; J gene: TRBJ2-2; clone size: -; V gene: TRBV29-1; CDR3 DNA: TGCAGCGTCGAATTTACCGGGGAGCTGTTTTTT; CDR3 protein: CSVEFTGELFF
D gene: -; J gene: TRBJ1-2; clone size: -; V gene: TRBV5-1; CDR3 DNA: TGCGCCAGCAGCTTCGAGGGGGTTAACTATGGCTACACCTTC; CDR3 protein: CASSFEGVNYGYTF
D gene: TRBD2; J gene: TRBJ2-3; clone size: -; V gene: TRBV2; CDR3 DNA: TGTGCCAGCAGTGAAGCGCGTTCTAGCGGATTAATGGATACGCAGTATTTT; CDR3 protein: CASSEARSSGLMDTQYF
D gene: -; J gene: TRBJ2-7; clone size: once; V gene: TRBV5-6; CDR3 DNA: TGTGCCAGCAGCTTAAAGGACGAGCAGTACTTC; CDR3 protein: CASSLKDEQYF
D gene: -; J gene: TRBJ1-3; clone size: -; V gene: TRBV10-3; CDR3 DNA: TGTGCCATCAGTGAGTCGGGGCAACTCTCTGGAAACACCATATATTTT; CDR3 protein: CAISESGQLSGNTIYF
D gene: -; J gene: TRBJ2-6; clone size: -; V gene: TRBV7-8; CDR3 DNA: TGTGCCAGCAGCGCATCAGGGATGGCTGGGGCCAACGTCCTGACTTTC; CDR3 protein: CASSASGMAGANVLTF
D gene: TRBD1; J gene: TRBJ1-2; clone size: -; V gene: TRBV18; CDR3 DNA: TGTGCCAGCTCACCTTCGGGCGGGACAGGAGTCTATGGCTACACCTTC; CDR3 protein: CASSPSGGTGVYGYTF
D gene: -; J gene: TRBJ1-4; clone size: few; V gene: TRBV7-8; CDR3 DNA: TGTGCCAGCAGCTTAGCGCAGGGGACCCATAATGAAAAACTGTTTTTT; CDR3 protein: CASSLAQGTHNEKLFF
D gene: -; J gene: TRBJ2-7; clone size: once; V gene: TRBV18; CDR3 DNA: TGTGCCAGCTCACGGGAATCCTACGAGCAGTACTTC; CDR3 protein: CASSRESYEQYF
D gene: TRBD1; J gene: TRBJ1-5; clone size: -; V gene: TRBV19; CDR3 DNA: TGTGCCAGCGGACAGGGGTTAAGGCAGCCCCAGCATTTT; CDR3 protein: CASGQGLRQPQHF
D gene: TRBD2; J gene: TRBJ2-1; clone size: once; V gene: TRBV19; CDR3 DNA: TGTGCCAGTAGTATTGCGACGGTCGCGGGGGGAAACAATGAGCAGTTCTTC; CDR3 protein: CASSIATVAGGNNEQFF
D gene: -; J gene: TRBJ2-3; clone size: -; V gene: TRBV5-1; CDR3 DNA: TGCGCCAGCAGCTCGGGAGATACGCAGTATTTT; CDR3 protein: CASSSGDTQYF
D gene: TRBD1; J gene: TRBJ1-6; clone size: medium-sized; V gene: TRBV7-2; CDR3 DNA: TGTGCCAGCAGCTTAGGACAGGGGGCTGGTAATTCACCCCTCCACTTT; CDR3 protein: CASSLGQGAGNSPLHF
D gene: -; J gene: TRBJ2-2; clone size: -; V gene: TRBV7-6; CDR3 DNA: TGTGCCAGCAGCCCTCGGACGGGCCAGGGCGGGGAGCTGTTTTTT; CDR3 protein: CASSPRTGQGGELFF